These T cell receptor beta chains were read from a single sample in a study of blood T cells in healthy people across ages. TCRdb analysed the 5' RACE reads with MiXCR anew, one entry per CDR3 protein. This repertoire shows more than 650,000 distinct CDR3 sequences, approximately 53% found once; its top ten account for approximately 40%. The material sequenced was blood. The receptors stem from a man older than 75 in good health. Both conserved end residues are part of each CDR3. A D gene is named only where the DNA matches it firmly. Not every row has a clone size; where given, it reads once, few, many or a size class.

V gene,CDR3 length,D gene,clone size,J gene,CDR3 protein,CDR3 DNA
TRBV12-3/TRBV12-4,17,NA,NA,TRBJ1-2,CASSLATGGRQVYGYTF,TGTGCCAGCAGTTTAGCAACGGGAGGGAGACAGGTGTATGGCTACACCTTC
TRBV5-1,14,TRBD1,NA,TRBJ2-5,CASSSPGQGLKQYF,TGCGCCAGCAGCTCGCCGGGACAGGGTCTCAAGCAGTACTTC
TRBV20-1,13,NA,NA,TRBJ2-3,CSVGRAGTDTQNF,TGCAGTGTGGGCAGGGCTGGCACAGATACGCAGAATTTT
TRBV24-1,13,NA,few,TRBJ2-5,CATSVGSGETQYF,TGTGCCACCAGTGTGGGTAGTGGAGAGACCCAGTACTTC
TRBV6-4,16,TRBD2,NA,TRBJ2-5,CASSDPSGKPQETQYF,TGTGCCAGCAGTGACCCCAGCGGGAAGCCTCAAGAGACCCAGTACTTC
TRBV7-8,17,NA,NA,TRBJ1-5,CASSLAVIGYGNQPQHF,TGTGCCAGCAGCTTAGCAGTCATAGGGTATGGCAATCAGCCCCAGCATTTT
TRBV14,12,NA,NA,TRBJ2-5,CASSPNVLLQYF,TGTGCCAGCAGCCCGAACGTTTTGCTTCAGTACTTC
TRBV5-1,13,NA,once,TRBJ1-1,CASSLDVDTEAFF,TGCGCCAGCAGCTTGGATGTCGACACTGAAGCTTTCTTT
TRBV7-9,15,NA,NA,TRBJ2-3,CASSSGDRSTDTQYF,TGTGCCAGCAGCTCGGGGGACCGTAGCACAGATACGCAGTATTTT
TRBV30,13,TRBD1,NA,TRBJ1-6,CAWGQGDNSPLHF,TGTGCCTGGGGACAGGGAGATAATTCACCCCTCCACTTT
TRBV5-6,14,TRBD1,NA,TRBJ1-2,CASSRRTGGYGYTF,TGTGCCAGCAGCCGGAGGACAGGCGGCTATGGCTACACCTTC
TRBV6-1,16,TRBD2,NA,TRBJ2-1,CASRIAGGSSYNEQFF,TGTGCCAGCAGGATAGCGGGAGGGAGCTCCTACAATGAGCAGTTCTTC
TRBV29-1,14,NA,few,TRBJ2-5,CSVEIALLAETQYF,TGCAGCGTTGAGATAGCGCTGCTGGCAGAGACCCAGTACTTC
TRBV10-2,15,NA,NA,TRBJ2-1,CASSEGRRRYNEQFF,TGCGCCAGCAGTGAAGGCAGGAGAAGATACAATGAGCAGTTCTTC
TRBV7-2,12,NA,few,TRBJ2-3,CASSRIRDTQYF,TGTGCCAGCAGCCGGATCCGTGATACGCAGTATTTT
TRBV29-1,15,NA,few,TRBJ2-7,CSVYGTATTSNEQYF,TGCAGCGTTTATGGGACCGCGACTACATCCAACGAGCAGTACTTC
TRBV7-3,19,TRBD1,NA,TRBJ2-6,CASSASPGQGTSGANVLTF,TGTGCCAGCAGCGCTTCGCCGGGACAGGGAACCTCTGGGGCCAACGTCCTGACTTTC
TRBV5-1,16,TRBD1,few,TRBJ2-3,CASSLDLTGVHRYAYF,TGCGCCAGCAGCTTGGATTTAACAGGGGTCCACAGATACGCGTATTTT
TRBV7-9,15,NA,few,TRBJ1-4,CASSPFRLGGEKLFF,TGTGCCAGCAGCCCATTCCGGCTGGGTGGAGAAAAACTGTTTTTT
TRBV5-1,13,NA,few,TRBJ2-3,CASSPEFTDTQYF,TGCGCCAGCAGCCCTGAGTTTACGGATACGCAGTATTTT
TRBV7-9,15,NA,NA,TRBJ2-4,CASSPPRGAKNIQYF,TGTGCCAGCAGCCCCCCTCGGGGAGCCAAAAACATTCAGTACTTC
TRBV29-1,13,NA,NA,TRBJ2-5,CSGSGTGYNEQYF,TGCAGCGGATCCGGGACTGGGTACAATGAGCAGTACTTC
TRBV24-1,12,TRBD1,NA,TRBJ2-1,CATSDPGGEQFF,TGTGCCACCAGTGACCCAGGGGGAGAGCAGTTCTTC
TRBV21-1,14,NA,few,TRBJ2-5,CASSKNRGEETQYF,TGTGCCAGCAGCAAAAACAGGGGGGAAGAGACCCAGTACTTC
TRBV9,12,NA,few,TRBJ1-2,CASSPPNGGYTF,TGTGCCAGCAGCCCCCCGAACGGCGGCTACACCTTC
TRBV6-6,15,TRBD2,NA,TRBJ2-1,CASSPLAGEYNEQFF,TGTGCCAGCAGTCCGCTAGCGGGAGAGTACAATGAGCAGTTCTTC
TRBV29-1,12,NA,NA,TRBJ2-7,CSVLWGSYEQYF,TGCAGCGTTCTGTGGGGCTCCTACGAGCAGTACTTC
TRBV14,13,NA,NA,TRBJ2-5,CASSQNFLETQYF,TGTGCCAGCAGCCAAAACTTTTTGGAGACCCAGTACTTC
TRBV2,15,TRBD1,NA,TRBJ2-7,CASSPDRGLSYEQYF,TGTGCCAGCAGCCCCGACAGGGGCCTCTCCTACGAGCAGTACTTC
TRBV6-2/TRBV6-3,18,TRBD2,NA,TRBJ2-7,CASSYTLRLAGSYNEQYF,TGTGCCAGCAGTTATACCCTCAGACTAGCGGGATCCTACAATGAGCAGTACTTC
TRBV29-1,10,NA,NA,TRBJ1-1,CVGQNTEAFF,TGCGTCGGACAGAACACTGAAGCTTTCTTT
TRBV27,14,NA,NA,TRBJ1-1,CASSFRGGYAEAFF,TGTGCCAGCAGTTTCCGGGGGGGTTACGCTGAAGCTTTCTTT
TRBV15,15,NA,NA,TRBJ2-5,CATSRPIWGEETQYF,TGTGCCACCAGCAGACCGATATGGGGGGAAGAGACCCAGTACTTC
TRBV21-1,16,NA,NA,TRBJ2-5,CASSKEDSGYQETQYF,TGTGCCAGCAGCAAAGAGGACAGTGGGTACCAAGAGACCCAGTACTTC
TRBV29-1,12,TRBD1,NA,TRBJ2-3,CSVDMWDRYAYF,TGCAGCGTTGATATGTGGGACAGATACGCGTATTTT
TRBV20-1,14,NA,NA,TRBJ2-7,CSARPLGQSHEQYF,TGCAGTGCTAGGCCTCTTGGACAGAGTCACGAGCAGTACTTC
TRBV5-1,14,NA,NA,TRBJ2-1,CASSFSDSRNEQFF,TGCGCCAGCAGCTTCTCGGACAGCAGGAATGAGCAGTTCTTC
TRBV7-7,15,NA,few,TRBJ2-5,CASSSGSNIQETQYF,TGTGCCAGCAGCTCGGGATCTAACATACAAGAGACCCAGTACTTC
TRBV5-1,17,TRBD1,NA,TRBJ1-4,CASSPRQGGSTNEKLFF,TGCGCCAGCAGCCCCAGACAGGGGGGATCAACTAATGAAAAACTGTTTTTT
TRBV10-3,15,TRBD2,few,TRBJ2-7,CAIGPGLAGGVKQYF,TGTGCCATCGGACCGGGACTAGCGGGAGGGGTTAAGCAGTACTTC
TRBV10-3,12,NA,few,TRBJ2-1,CAISELETKQFF,TGTGCCATCAGTGAGTTAGAGACGAAACAGTTCTTC
TRBV6-1,12,NA,NA,TRBJ2-1,CASRVYGGEQFF,TGTGCCAGCAGAGTTTATGGGGGTGAGCAGTTCTTC
TRBV6-6,14,NA,NA,TRBJ1-5,CASSTPRGPQPQHF,TGTGCCAGCAGTACCCCTAGGGGACCTCAGCCCCAGCATTTT
TRBV12-3/TRBV12-4,14,TRBD1,NA,TRBJ1-1,CASSKDRVDTEAFF,TGTGCCAGCAGTAAGGACAGGGTGGACACTGAAGCTTTCTTT
TRBV25-1,12,NA,NA,TRBJ1-1,CASSGYRAGAFF,TGTGCCAGCAGTGGATACAGGGCAGGAGCTTTCTTT
TRBV28,15,NA,NA,TRBJ2-7,CASSSTTRTTYEQYF,TGTGCCAGCAGTTCCACCACCAGGACAACCTACGAGCAGTACTTC
TRBV6-2/TRBV6-3,14,NA,few,TRBJ2-7,CASSPRSELYEQYF,TGTGCCAGCAGTCCCCGGAGTGAATTGTACGAGCAGTACTTC
TRBV20-1,12,TRBD1,NA,TRBJ2-7,CSARDSPYEQYF,TGCAGCGCCCGGGACAGTCCCTACGAGCAGTACTTC
TRBV29-1,13,NA,NA,TRBJ2-7,CSVCPGNSYEQYF,TGCAGCGTTTGTCCCGGGAACTCCTACGAGCAGTACTTC
TRBV5-1,17,TRBD2,few,TRBJ2-7,CASSPGRSGRGVAEQYF,TGCGCCAGCAGCCCCGGTCGGAGCGGGAGAGGTGTAGCCGAGCAGTACTTC
TRBV20-1,12,NA,few,TRBJ2-1,CSARELGDPQFF,TGCAGTGCTAGAGAATTGGGGGACCCTCAGTTCTTC
TRBV7-2,13,TRBD1,NA,TRBJ2-1,CASSARGRHEQFF,TGTGCCAGCAGCGCCAGGGGGCGTCATGAGCAGTTCTTC
TRBV7-2,15,NA,NA,TRBJ2-7,CASSLAATVSYEQYF,TGTGCCAGCAGCTTAGCTGCGACTGTCTCCTACGAGCAGTACTTC
TRBV9,15,NA,few,TRBJ2-5,CASSVAGSRKETQYF,TGTGCCAGCAGCGTAGCTGGGAGTCGGAAAGAGACCCAGTACTTC
TRBV10-3,13,NA,NA,TRBJ1-2,CAIHRGVGSGYTF,TGTGCCATCCACAGAGGAGTTGGGTCCGGCTACACCTTC
TRBV6-6,13,NA,NA,TRBJ2-1,CASSYDRNNEQFF,TGTGCCAGCAGTTATGACCGGAACAATGAGCAGTTCTTC
TRBV5-1,14,NA,NA,TRBJ2-7,CASSPWGQGYEQYF,TGCGCCAGCAGTCCGTGGGGACAAGGATACGAGCAGTACTTC
TRBV29-1,11,NA,NA,TRBJ2-7,CGAQALYEQYF,TGCGGGGCGCAGGCTCTCTACGAGCAGTACTTC
TRBV10-3,14,TRBD1,NA,TRBJ1-2,CAISEDRVNYGYTF,TGTGCCATCAGTGAGGACAGGGTGAACTATGGCTACACCTTC
TRBV12-3/TRBV12-4,13,NA,NA,TRBJ2-7,CASTLRGAYEQYF,TGTGCCAGCACCCTCAGGGGGGCCTACGAGCAGTACTTC